These 10 T cell receptor beta chains were sequenced from one sample in a study of identical twins. MiXCR, applied by TCRdb to the 5' RACE reads, yields one record per CDR3 protein. The data contain a few hundred thousand distinct CDR3 sequences, 20% to 25% of them singletons. The data also belong to a second study, concerning T cells expressing NK-cell markers.

The sample taken for sequencing was CD4+ T cells sorted from blood. These receptor sequences come from a woman younger than 35 in good health.

This clonotype has at least ten counts. The gene calls are TRBV11-1 and TRBJ2-7, with no clear D. Per the germline V gene, CDR1 is SGHAT and CDR2 is FQDESV (reference sequence). The CDR3 extends over 12 amino acids. Trimming pared 6 bases from V and 0 bases from J, leaving 6 bases between. This CDR3 is CASSEPSYEQYF. The CDR3 bases are TGTGCCAGCAGTGAGCCCTCCTACGAGCAGTACTTC. Full variable domain (missing parts from reference TRBV11-1 and TRBJ2-7): EAEVAQSPRYKITEKSQAVAFWCDPISGHATLYWYRQILGQGPELLVQFQDESVVDDSQLPKDRFSAERLKGVDSTLKIQPAELGDSAMYLCASSEPSYEQYFGPGTRLTVT.

In its sample, this clonotype was seen a few times. The V and J genes are TRBV20-1 and TRBJ2-5; D not certain. V was cut by 0 bases and J by 1 base, with 12 bases left in between. Looked up from germline, CDR1 is DFQATT and CDR2 is SNEGSKA (reference sequence). The CDR3 consists of 15 residues. The CDR3 DNA is TGCAGTGCTAGAGATCTTGGAAACCTCCAAGAGACCCAGTACTTC. It is translated as CSARDLGNLQETQYF.

In this sample, this clonotype turned up a few times. The chain uses TRBV6-1 and TRBJ2-4, with D perhaps being TRBD1 or TRBD2 (5 bases each). Germline-derived CDR1 and CDR2 are MNHNS and SASEGT. V lost 6 bases, J lost 4 bases, and 16 bases lay in between. The CDR3 covers 15 residues. CDR3 in DNA: TGTGCCAGCAGCAAACCCGGGGCAGCGAAAAACATTCAGTACTTC. Translated, it gives CASSKPGAAKNIQYF.

This chain connects TRBV2 to TRBJ2-1, with 8 bases lining up with TRBD2. CDR3 length: 16 amino acids. The V gene end was trimmed by 1 base and the J gene end by 2 bases; junction bases not matched to a gene: 4. Germline assignment: CDR1 SNHLY and CDR2 FYNNEI. CDR3 residues: CASSEDAGGPYNEQFF. The CDR3 bases are TGTGCCAGCAGTGAAGATGCGGGGGGCCCCTACAATGAGCAGTTCTTC.

At least ten counts were recorded for this clonotype. The chain carries TRBV2 and TRBJ2-3; weak D call: TRBD2 (5 bases). The germline gives CDR1 SNHLY, CDR2 FYNNEI. V lost 6 bases, J lost 9 bases, and 19 bases lay in between. CDR3 size: 14 residues. The DNA of the CDR3 is TGTGCCAGCAGCCGAGATACTAGATCCCTGACGCAGTATTTT. The encoded protein is CASSRDTRSLTQYF.

This chain links TRBV5-1 with TRBJ2-2; 10 nucleotides match TRBD2. The germline CDR1 and CDR2 sequences are SGHRS and YFSETQ. The CDR3 is 17 amino acids. V shed 6 bases, J shed 1 base, and the junction held 9 bases outside the gene matches. This chain's CDR3 is CASNLGLAVLNTGELFF. The CDR3 DNA reads as TGCGCCAGCAACCTCGGACTAGCGGTCTTGAACACCGGGGAGCTGTTTTTT.

The chain joins TRBV12-3 or TRBV12-4 to TRBJ2-7; D is possibly TRBD2 (6 bases). CDR3 length: 12 amino acids. V was cut by 7 bases and J by 4 bases, with 11 bases left in between. The CDR3 DNA sequence: TGTGCCAGCACCATTCGGGGGTACGAGCAGTACTTC. This gives the protein CASTIRGYEQYF.

The gene calls are TRBV19 and TRBJ2-5; 14 bases line up with TRBD2. The CDR3 spans 14 residues. CDR1 LNHDA and CDR2 SQIVND come from the germline V gene (reference sequence). V was pared by 10 bases and J by 6 bases, with 7 bases of the junction left unmatched. The CDR3 DNA is TGTGCCACAGGGACTAGCGGGAGTTCGCAGACCCAGTACTTC. Amino acid sequence: CATGTSGSSQTQYF.

The table lists this clonotype with a few counts. V gene TRBV20-1 combines with J gene TRBJ2-1, with 10 positions matching TRBD2. The V and J ends lost 6 bases and 4 bases, in that order; junction bases with no gene match: 6. Germline V gene lookup returns CDR1 DFQATT and CDR2 SNEGSKA (reference sequence). The CDR3 contains 14 residues. As DNA, the CDR3 is TGCAGTGCAAAAGGACTAGCGGTATACAATGAGCAGTTCTTC. It specifies CSAKGLAVYNEQFF.

This clonotype has just a few counts. The chain links TRBV9 to TRBJ2-5, with unresolved D. Germline loops: CDR1 SGDLS, CDR2 YYNGEE. V shed 3 bases and J shed 2 bases, with 11 bases lying between them. This CDR3 has 14 residues. CDR3 nucleotides: TGTGCCAGCAGCGGAGACTGGATACAAGAGACCCAGTACTTC. It encodes CASSGDWIQETQYF.